This is a list of T cell receptor beta chains from one sample in a study of regulatory T cells in long-lasting Graves disease. One entry per CDR3 protein results from TCRdb running MiXCR on the multiplex PCR reads. Among about 560,000 distinct CDR3 sequences listed, about 16% were seen once. These data also featured in a second study, about T cells in Graves' hyperthyroidism and ophthalmopathy.

Sequencing used peripheral blood mononuclear cells (PBMCs), obtained at new diagnosis, from a patient treated with antithyroid drugs. These receptor sequences come from a man younger than 35 with Graves disease. The CDR3 runs from the conserved cysteine through the conserved F or W. A D gene is named only where the DNA matches it firmly. Expanded clones get a size class; other rows say once, few or many, or leave the size out.

v_call,clone_size,d_call,j_call,cdr3_aa,cdr3_nt
TRBV11-1,many,TRBD2,TRBJ2-1,CASMGSGATYNEQFF,TGTGCCAGCATGGGTAGCGGGGCCACTTACAATGAGCAGTTCTTC
TRBV20-1,NA,NA,TRBJ1-5,CSASSRRGYLPQHF,TGCAGTGCTAGTAGCAGACGTGGCTATTTGCCCCAGCATTTT
TRBV9,NA,NA,TRBJ2-2,CASSSTAGGAAGELFF,TGTGCCAGCAGCTCCACGGCTGGGGGTGCCGCCGGGGAGCTGTTTTTT
TRBV27,few,NA,TRBJ2-7,CASSLTWTDTYEQYF,TGTGCCAGCAGCCTGACCTGGACAGACACCTACGAGCAGTACTTC
TRBV20-1,NA,TRBD2,TRBJ2-2,CSARRAGANTGELFF,TGCAGTGCTAGGAGGGCGGGAGCAAACACCGGGGAGCTGTTTTTT
TRBV27,NA,TRBD1,TRBJ2-3,CASSLRVAGGASTQYF,TGTGCCAGCAGTTTAAGGGTGGCAGGGGGCGCGAGTACGCAGTATTTT
TRBV28,many,NA,TRBJ1-5,CASSIPSRGNQPQHF,TGTGCCAGCAGTATCCCCAGCAGGGGCAATCAGCCCCAGCATTTT
TRBV7-9,many,NA,TRBJ2-3,CASSGIGGTDTQYF,TGTGCCAGCAGCGGAATAGGTGGGACAGATACGCAGTATTTT
TRBV7-2,NA,NA,TRBJ1-5,CASSSGRSGQPQHF,TGTGCCAGCAGTAGTGGGCGTAGCGGTCAGCCCCAGCATTTT
TRBV5-1,few,NA,TRBJ1-4,CASSFEQPAAEKLFF,TGCGCCAGCAGTTTTGAGCAGCCAGCGGCTGAAAAACTGTTTTTT
TRBV29-1,many,NA,TRBJ2-3,CSVAKRIRTDTQYF,TGCAGCGTTGCGAAGCGGATACGCACAGATACGCAGTATTTT
TRBV11-2,few,TRBD1,TRBJ1-4,CASSRTGWSNEKLFF,TGTGCCAGCAGCCGGACAGGTTGGAGCAATGAAAAACTGTTTTTT
TRBV27,many,TRBD2,TRBJ2-7,CASSMLAGGSYEQYF,TGTGCCAGCAGCATGCTAGCGGGAGGGTCCTACGAGCAGTACTTC
TRBV5-1,few,TRBD2,TRBJ2-3,CASSLETSGRDTDTQYF,TGCGCCAGCAGCTTGGAGACTAGCGGGAGAGACACAGATACGCAGTATTTT
TRBV5-6,few,NA,TRBJ1-1,CASSFSTVAAFF,TGTGCCAGCAGCTTCTCGACAGTGGCAGCTTTCTTT
TRBV5-6,few,TRBD1,TRBJ1-1,CASSYYPTGINEAFF,TGTGCCAGCAGCTACTATCCGACAGGGATTAATGAAGCTTTCTTT
TRBV20-1,few,NA,TRBJ2-3,CSASAGTLRVTQYF,TGCAGTGCTAGTGCCGGGACCCTCAGGGTTACGCAGTATTTT
TRBV6-1,few,TRBD1,TRBJ1-2,CASSGQGRGSYTF,TGTGCCAGCAGTGGACAGGGGAGAGGAAGCTACACCTTC
TRBV7-8,few,TRBD2,TRBJ2-1,CASSWGLAGHNEQFF,TGTGCCAGCAGCTGGGGACTAGCGGGACACAATGAGCAGTTCTTC
TRBV20-1,NA,TRBD2,TRBJ2-1,CGAPKDLAAYNEQFF,TGCGGTGCTCCTAAAGACCTAGCGGCCTACAATGAGCAGTTCTTC
TRBV7-8,many,NA,TRBJ2-1,CASSLVATEYNEQFF,TGTGCCAGCAGCTTAGTCGCGACAGAGTACAATGAGCAGTTCTTC
TRBV7-9,many,NA,TRBJ2-1,CASSLSSVYNEQFF,TGTGCCAGCAGCTTATCTTCGGTCTACAATGAGCAGTTCTTC
TRBV7-2,few,TRBD1,TRBJ2-7,CASSMGTGPYEQYF,TGTGCCAGCAGCATGGGGACAGGGCCCTACGAGCAGTACTTC
TRBV2,few,TRBD2,TRBJ2-1,CASSGTSGRVF,TGTGCCAGCAGTGGGACTAGCGGGAGAGTCTTC
TRBV20-1,NA,TRBD2,TRBJ2-2,CSATAGDRNTGELFF,TGCAGTGCTACCGCGGGGGATCGGAACACCGGGGAGCTGTTTTTT
TRBV6-1,NA,NA,TRBJ1-3,CASSALGVGNTIYF,TGTGCCAGCAGTGCGTTAGGGGTGGGAAACACCATATATTTT
TRBV18,few,TRBD1,TRBJ1-2,CASSPQTGMDYGYTF,TGTGCCAGCTCACCTCAGACAGGGATGGACTATGGCTACACCTTC
TRBV20-1,many,NA,TRBJ2-5,CSARVVGTGSIETQYF,TGCAGTGCTAGGGTCGTAGGTACAGGGTCAATAGAGACCCAGTACTTC
TRBV2,many,NA,TRBJ1-6,CASREGSSYNSPLHF,TGTGCCAGCCGGGAAGGGAGCTCCTATAATTCACCCCTCCACTTT
TRBV20-1,many,TRBD1,TRBJ2-5,CSPAGDSGETQYF,TGCAGTCCCGCCGGGGACAGTGGGGAGACCCAGTACTTC
TRBV20-1,many,TRBD1,TRBJ1-6,CSARDLRQGSSPLHF,TGCAGTGCTAGAGATCTCAGACAGGGCTCTTCACCCCTCCACTTT
TRBV5-1,many,NA,TRBJ1-1,CASSLWDLNTEAFF,TGCGCCAGCAGCTTATGGGACTTGAACACTGAAGCTTTCTTT
TRBV3-1,many,TRBD2,TRBJ2-7,CASSPTSGSDEQYF,TGTGCCAGCAGCCCGACTAGCGGGAGTGACGAGCAGTACTTC
TRBV20-1,few,NA,TRBJ2-1,CSARSPRSHGPSEQFF,TGCAGTGCTAGATCCCCGCGCTCCCATGGCCCCAGTGAGCAGTTCTTC
TRBV2,many,TRBD1,TRBJ1-5,CASSDMTGVQPQHF,TGTGCCAGCAGTGATATGACAGGGGTTCAGCCCCAGCATTTT
TRBV12-3/TRBV12-4,few,NA,TRBJ2-6,CASSTGAGTNVLTF,TGTGCCAGCAGTACCGGGGCGGGGACCAACGTCCTGACTTTC
TRBV11-2,many,NA,TRBJ2-5,CASRTAQETQYF,TGTGCCAGCAGGACAGCCCAAGAGACCCAGTACTTC
TRBV30,NA,TRBD2,TRBJ2-7,CAWGSGISYEQYF,TGTGCCTGGGGTAGCGGGATAAGCTACGAGCAGTACTTC